Below are 29 T cell receptor beta chains sequenced from a single sample in a study of cytomegalovirus exposure and HLA in healthy donors. Method: immunoSEQ multiplex PCR; TCRdb's copy keeps in-frame clones and lacks some. The sample records about 190,000 clones, about 80% being singletons. Sequencing used PBMCs. The receptors were gathered from a woman younger than 35 in good health and CMV-seropositive.

The chain joins TRBV28 to TRBJ1-1, with TRBD1 identical over 9 bases. Germline lookup yields CDR1 MDHEN and CDR2 SYDVKM. The CDR3 has 12 residues. Trimming at V came to 5 bases and at J to 10 bases, leaving 5 bases not matched to a gene. The CDR3 region is CASSRQGGLAFF. The DNA for the CDR3 is TGTGCCAGCAGTCGACAGGGGGGCTTAGCTTTCTTT. The whole variable domain, filled in from reference TRBV28 and TRBJ1-1, reads DVKVTQSSRYLVKRTGEKVFLECVQDMDHENMFWYRQDPGLGLRLIYFSYDVKMKEKGDIPEGYSVSREKKERFSLILESASTNQTSMYLCASSRQGGLAFFGQGTRLTVV.

This sequence joins TRBV5-4 and TRBJ2-1; 7 bases are a match to TRBD1. The V and J ends lost 2 bases and 9 bases, in that order; junction bases with no gene match: 5. In germline, CDR1 is SGHNT, CDR2 YYREEE (reference sequence). CDR3 length: 13 amino acids. The CDR3 loop is CASSFRGPVEQFF. The CDR3 nucleotides are TGTGCCAGCAGCTTTAGGGGGCCGGTTGAGCAGTTCTTC.

The CDR3 reads CASRPLTGLNTEAFF. The CDR3 DNA reads TGTGCCAGCAGACCCCTGACAGGGCTGAACACTGAAGCTTTCTTT. The chain is built from TRBV2 and TRBJ1-1; 7 positions match TRBD1. Germline CDR1 and CDR2: SNHLY and FYNNEI. The V gene end was trimmed by 6 bases and the J gene end by 0 bases; junction bases not matched to a gene: 7. The CDR3 has 15 amino acids.

The CDR3 sequence is CASSYQPGQGGTQYF. The CDR3 DNA is TGTGCCAGCAGTTACCAACCGGGACAGGGTGGGACCCAGTACTTC. This rearrangement joins TRBV6-5 to TRBJ2-5; 9 bases align to TRBD1. The CDR3 totals 15 residues. From germline, CDR1 is MNHEY and CDR2 SVGAGI. V trimming: 2 bases; J trimming: 7 bases; junction bases outside the gene matches: 8.

The genes are TRBV12-5 and TRBJ2-1; no clear D gene. V lost 6 bases and J 4 bases, leaving 4 bases between the germline ends. Germline V gene lookup returns CDR1 LGHNT and CDR2 FRNRAP. The CDR3 length is 11 residues. This CDR3 is CASGVYNEQFF. DNA for the CDR3: TGTGCTAGTGGCGTGTACAATGAGCAGTTCTTC.

This chain links TRBV11-2 with TRBJ2-2, with D possibly matching TRBD2 (6 bases). Germline V gene sequence: CDR1 SGHAT, CDR2 FQNNGV. Trimming removed 5 bases from V and 3 bases from J, with 19 bases in between. The CDR3 is made up of 17 amino acids. The CDR3 DNA follows: TGTGCCAGCAGCCGTCGGCGGGGACGGTGGGACACCGGGGAGCTGTTTTTT. Translating gives CASSRRRGRWDTGELFF.

CDR3 region: CASSLRGVPTDTQYF. The CDR3 DNA sequence: TGCGCCAGCAGCTTACGGGGGGTCCCCACAGATACGCAGTATTTT. The chain recombines TRBV5-1 with TRBJ2-3; 7 positions match TRBD2. The germline V gene has CDR1 SGHRS and CDR2 YFSETQ. V shed 2 bases and J 2 bases; nucleotides not matched to a gene: 5. This CDR3 region has 15 residues.

This chain joins TRBV11-2 and TRBJ2-7; a weak D match, TRBD1 (5 bases). Germline V gene sequence: CDR1 SGHAT, CDR2 FQNNGV. The CDR3 loop spans 14 amino acids. Between the trimmed V and J ends, which lost 4 bases and 4 bases, there was a span of 14 bases. This CDR3 is CASSWTTVPYEQYF. CDR3 bases: TGTGCCAGCAGCTGGACGACAGTCCCATACGAGCAGTACTTC.

The rearrangement joins TRBV18 to TRBJ1-4; D is possibly TRBD1 (6 bases). This CDR3 contains 15 residues. The V and J ends lost 0 bases and 8 bases respectively, with 13 bases between them. Germline-derived CDR1 and CDR2 are KGHSH and LQKENI. The CDR3 reads CASSPPGAPGEKLFF. The CDR3 region has the DNA TGTGCCAGCTCACCACCGGGGGCGCCGGGAGAAAAACTGTTTTTT.

V and J are TRBV11-3 and TRBJ2-2; 8 nucleotides match TRBD1. Trimming took 1 base from V and 11 from J; bases not matched to a gene: 3. This CDR3 is 13 amino acids long. Germline V gene sequence: CDR1 SGHNT, CDR2 YENEEA. The CDR3 nucleotides are TGTGCCAGCAGCTTAGGAGGGACAGGCGAGCTGTTTTTT. Encoded protein: CASSLGGTGELFF.

V usage is TRBV10-2 and J usage is TRBJ2-7; TRBD2 is a possible D gene (5 bases). Germline V gene lookup returns CDR1 WSHSY and CDR2 SAAADI. The CDR3 has 13 amino acids. V was clipped by 5 bases and J by 4 bases, with 12 bases between them. The DNA for the CDR3 is TGCGCCAGCAGTATCGGACTTCTTTACGAGCAGTACTTC. It yields the protein CASSIGLLYEQYF.

CDR3 sequence: CASSPQESINYGYTF. In DNA form, the CDR3 reads TGTGCCAGCAGCCCACAGGAAAGTATTAACTATGGCTACACCTTC. V usage is TRBV7-6 and J usage is TRBJ1-2; a weak D match, TRBD1 (5 bases). The CDR3 has 15 amino acids. V was clipped by 5 bases and J by 1 base, with 14 bases between them. Germline V gene sequence: CDR1 SGHVS, CDR2 FNYEAQ.

J is TRBJ1-3 and V is TRBV6-5; no clear D gene. V dropped 2 bases and J dropped 1 base, with 6 bases sitting between them. The CDR3 spans 14 residues. Germline lookup yields CDR1 MNHEY and CDR2 SVGAGI. CDR3 nucleotides: TGTGCCAGCAGTTACGGTCAGTCTGGAAACACCATATATTTT. Translation gives CASSYGQSGNTIYF.

This clone was seen only once. The J gene is TRBJ2-5, the V gene TRBV5-1, with TRBD1 matching over 7 bases. The CDR3 length is 15 residues. The ends lost 3 bases at V and 5 bases at J; junction bases unmatched: 10. Germline V gene sequence: CDR1 SGHRS, CDR2 YFSETQ. The CDR3, as DNA: TGCGCCAGCAGCTCGGGGACAGTTGGTGGGGAGACCCAGTACTTC. Encoded protein: CASSSGTVGGETQYF.

The count of this clone is one. V gene TRBV29-1 combines with J gene TRBJ2-2, with TRBD1 matching over 8 bases. The J segment lost 6 bases and the V segment lost 7 bases, leaving 7 bases of the junction unmatched. CDR1 SQVTM and CDR2 ANQGSEA come from the germline V gene. The CDR3 runs 13 residues. The CDR3 loop reads CSATTGVPGELFF. CDR3 nucleotide sequence: TGCAGCGCAACGACAGGGGTACCCGGGGAGCTGTTTTTT.

The chain recombines TRBV7-8 with TRBJ2-1; 12 bases agree with TRBD1. J lost 5 bases, V lost 5 bases, and 7 bases had no gene match. This CDR3 is built from 16 residues. Germline V gene lookup returns CDR1 SGHVS and CDR2 FQNEAQ. DNA for the CDR3: TGTGCCAGCAGCCCGGGTGGGACAGGGGGCCACAATGAGCAGTTCTTC. This translates into CASSPGGTGGHNEQFF.

This chain joins TRBV19 and TRBJ2-2; no definite D call. Per germline, CDR1 LNHDA and CDR2 SQIVND (reference sequence). With 4 bases removed from V and 1 base from J, the gap between germline ends came to 4 bases. This CDR3 has 13 residues. CDR3 amino acids: CASSTRNTGELFF. The CDR3 DNA follows: TGTGCCAGTAGTACGAGGAACACCGGGGAGCTGTTTTTT.

The J gene is TRBJ1-2, the V gene TRBV6-5; tentatively, D is TRBD1 (6 bases). Germline-derived CDR1 and CDR2 are MNHEY and SVGAGI. This CDR3 has 16 amino acids. V dropped 2 bases and J dropped 2 bases, with 15 bases sitting between them. Written as DNA, the CDR3 is TGTGCCAGCAGTTACAGCTCAGGGGCGATAAACTATGGCTACACCTTC. Its protein product is CASSYSSGAINYGYTF.

The chain joins TRBV13 to TRBJ1-1; D is unresolved. The CDR3 length is 16 residues. Germline V gene sequence: CDR1 PRHDT, CDR2 FYEKMQ (reference sequence). Trimming removed 3 bases from V and 4 bases from J, with 18 bases in between. CDR3 region: CASSFRSSVGFTEAFF. The DNA for the CDR3 is TGTGCCAGCAGCTTCAGGTCCTCGGTGGGTTTCACTGAAGCTTTCTTT.

The rearrangement links TRBV2 to TRBJ1-2, with D possibly TRBD1 on 6 matching bases. Trimming shortened V by 11 bases and J by 4 bases, and 20 bases separated the two germline ends. The CDR3 contains 14 residues. Per germline, CDR1 SNHLY and CDR2 FYNNEI. The CDR3 here is CAQAKGGRFYGYTF. CDR3 DNA: TGTGCCCAAGCGAAGGGGGGGCGCTTCTATGGCTACACCTTC.

This sequence joins TRBV11-2 and TRBJ2-7, with D possibly matching TRBD1 (5 bases). CDR1 and CDR2 (germline): SGHAT, FQNNGV. With 5 bases removed from V and 4 bases from J, the gap between germline ends came to 21 bases. The CDR3 covers 16 residues. As DNA, the CDR3 is TGTGCCAGCAGCCCTCTTGCCAGGGATGGGGCTTACGAGCAGTACTTC. Amino acids: CASSPLARDGAYEQYF.

The genes are TRBV9 and TRBJ1-3; D possibly corresponds to TRBD1 (5 bases). The CDR3 is 14 residues long. Deletions cut 1 base from V and 2 bases from J, with 7 bases between. CDR1 and CDR2 from the germline V gene are SGDLS and YYNGEE. DNA of the CDR3: TGTGCCAGCAGCGTAAGGGGCCCTGGAAACACCATATATTTT. This encodes CASSVRGPGNTIYF.

V usage is TRBV4-3 and J usage is TRBJ2-1; 12 bases map to TRBD2. Germline V gene lookup returns CDR1 LGHNA and CDR2 YSLEER. V trimming: 4 bases; J trimming: 4 bases; junction bases outside the gene matches: 5. CDR3 length equals 16 residues. CDR3 bases: TGCGCCAGCAGCCCTGAAACTAGCGGGGGGTACAATGAGCAGTTCTTC. Translation: CASSPETSGGYNEQFF.

This clone was seen more than once but under ten times. The genes are TRBV6-5 and TRBJ1-1; D might be TRBD1 (5 bases). Germline V gene lookup returns CDR1 MNHEY and CDR2 SVGAGI. The V gene lost 8 bases and the J gene lost 8 bases, with 9 bases spanning the gap. The CDR3 is 10 amino acids. The CDR3 DNA reads as TGTGCCAGCGGCAGGGTGGAAGCTTTCTTT. Translated, it gives CASGRVEAFF.

The rearrangement uses TRBV5-6 and TRBJ2-2, with TRBD1 matching over 7 bases. V lost 5 bases to trimming and J lost 3 bases; unmatched junction nucleotides: 7. The CDR3 spans 15 residues. In germline, CDR1 is SGHDT, CDR2 YYEEEE. CDR3 in amino acids: CASSRDSLDTGELFF. The CDR3 DNA is TGTGCCAGCAGTAGGGACAGTTTGGACACCGGGGAGCTGTTTTTT. Together with reference TRBV5-6 and TRBJ2-2, the CDR3 gives the full variable domain: DAGVTQSPTHLIKTRGQQVTLRCSPKSGHDTVSWYQQALGQGPQFIFQYYEEEERQRGNFPDRFSGHQFPNYSSELNVNALLLGDSALYLCASSRDSLDTGELFFGEGSRLTVL.

The V call is TRBV5-1, the J call TRBJ2-7; 12 nucleotides align to TRBD2. The CDR3 covers 15 residues. The germline CDR1 and CDR2 sequences are SGHRS and YFSETQ. Trimming took 0 bases from V and 3 from J; bases not matched to a gene: 1. CDR3 sequence: CASSLETSGGYEQYF. DNA of the CDR3: TGCGCCAGCAGCTTGGAGACTAGCGGGGGCTACGAGCAGTACTTC.

This clone was detected only once. J is TRBJ2-5 and V is TRBV4-1; 10 nucleotides align to TRBD1. There are 15 residues in the CDR3. V lost 2 bases to trimming and J lost 2 bases; unmatched junction nucleotides: 2. Germline assignment: CDR1 MGHRA and CDR2 YSYEKL. The CDR3 sequence: CASSQPGQGQETQYF. CDR3 DNA: TGCGCCAGCAGCCAACCGGGACAGGGGCAAGAGACCCAGTACTTC.

In its sample, this clone was seen once. The chain links TRBV5-1 to TRBJ1-2; D call uncertain. Germline loops: CDR1 SGHRS, CDR2 YFSETQ. V was shortened by 4 bases and J by 0 bases, with 10 bases between the two germline ends. The CDR3 has 14 residues. The CDR3 DNA reads TGCGCCAGCAGCCCACAGATCACTAACTATGGCTACACCTTC. It codes for CASSPQITNYGYTF.

J is TRBJ2-3 and V is TRBV27; D possibly corresponds to TRBD2 (6 bases). Germline V gives CDR1 MNHEY, CDR2 SMNVEV (reference sequence). Trimming cost V 5 bases and J 2 bases, with 17 bases left between them. This CDR3 spans 16 amino acids. As DNA, the CDR3 is TGTGCCAGCAGTCAGGACTACCCAAGGCTCACAGATACGCAGTATTTT. It yields the protein CASSQDYPRLTDTQYF.